This record concerns one TCR beta chain sequence. No cognate antigen has been identified for it. Base-call qualities are not available, and no considerably larger clone is one nucleotide away. This same CDR3 is encoded by further DNA sequences in the sample. Here V drops 3 bases and J drops 3 bases, and the junction holds 10 bases not matched to any gene. From cysteine to phenylalanine, the CDR3 is 17 amino acids long. The entry retains the CDR3 DNA only, 51 bases that are in frame from base 1. The CDR1 and CDR2 encoded by the germline V gene (reference sequence) are SEHNR and FQNEAQ. The sample originates from a study of shared clonotypes between healthy human individuals (dated by TCRdb to the early 2020s). Notes on the research overall: A few men and a couple of women, aged 18 to 49 years, made up the cohort. Per donor, three plates each were used for CD4 naive and CD4 memory, two for CD8 naive, and one for CD8 memory. Between about 0.9 and 9 billion PBMCs per donor were obtained by leukapheresis. To increase sequencing depth and limit assay-specific biases, TCR repertoire library preparation and sequencing were carried out by different laboratories using diverse techniques. To estimate repertoire size and how much clonotype sharing occurs between individuals, the study deeply sequenced the blood TCR repertoires of roughly 5 healthy adults. Results and caveats for the whole study, not just this receptor: Only blood was sampled, and tissue TCR repertoires likely differ from those in blood. Clonotypes shared by all four sorted-subset donors showed higher generation probabilities than non-shared clonotypes. Even with the large sequencing depth, rarefaction of the sorted-subset datasets indicated that sequencing was incomplete. Larger estimated clonotype richness was generally found for naive subsets than for memory subsets. The small number of donors limited the genetic and exposure-history diversity represented. Based on pairwise subsampling, the degree of clonotype sharing among donors was expected to be affected by sequencing depth. Approximately 5% of naive CD4, 3.5% of naive CD8, roughly 2.4% of memory CD4, and around 0.4% of memory CD8 clonotypes were shared across several donors.

Using the deep immunoSEQ assay, multiplex PCR amplified TCR CDR3 regions from genomic DNA. Genomic DNA extracted from each cell subset was distributed evenly over all wells of several immunoSEQ 96-well plates, and each plate served as one replicate. For sorted subsets, 200 to 250 ng of genomic DNA, equivalent to 30,000 or so T cell genomes, went into each replicate PCR. Purified libraries were measured with a Qubit 3.0 fluorometer, size-checked on a Bioanalyzer 2100, and measured again with the KAPA Library Quantification kit. Every immunoSEQ 96-well plate was sequenced on a dedicated single-read 150-cycle Illumina NextSeq 550 flow cell. Turning to the authors' computational methods: Because the immunoSEQ output included only junctional sequences and no quality scores, the filtering could not be the same as the filtering used for full-length reads. Sequences were annotated with PyIR, a Python wrapper for IgBLAST v1.9, and V/J genes and CDR3 were assigned using IMGT germline references. Any read was removed if the V/J assignment was weak (E-value above 1e-6), the CDR3 was missing, or the read contained stop codons, out-of-frame junctions, or ambiguous translated residues. A V3J clonotype was defined by an identical inferred V gene, J gene, and CDR3 amino acid sequence. To compute the percentage overlap between repertoires, the number of shared unique clonotypes was divided by the size of the smaller repertoire. Three approaches were used to assess repertoire richness: RTK rarefaction, the Chao1 estimator, and Recon v2.1 estimates of unobserved clonotypes. OLGA was used to compute generation probabilities for all TCRbeta clonotypes that the gDNA method yielded from a handful of donors. Here the immuneACCESS table is served through TCRdb, limited to in-frame sequences with V and J called. Missing clones are a known gap in these copies; in checked studies unresolved V genes cover under half, and the rest lacks a known reason. The DNA was the basis for D and trimming; V, J and clone size are from that table. The table for this sample lists around 2,100,000 clones; around 96% of them were counted only once. Under 1.5% of the sample is taken by the ten largest.

CD8 naive samples were obtained by positive selection for CCR7 among CD45RO-negative cells, yielding a CD45RA+CCR7+ population from which TemRA cells were excluded. Healthy HIV-negative adults with no recently reported acute infections or vaccinations were included as donors. Only Caucasian adults living in Nashville, Tennessee, USA were represented among the donors. Blood was obtained by leukapheresis, after which PBMCs were separated by Ficoll-Histopaque density gradient centrifugation and cryopreserved in liquid nitrogen vapor phase. Analytical flow cytometry was used to check the purity and quantity of each magnetically sorted T cell population. Genomic DNA was isolated from each sorted fraction and quantified by UV absorbance on a Nanodrop 2000c.

The sequence derives from a man aged 18 to 30 in good health. This sequence uses TRBV7-9 and TRBJ2-3, with TRBD1 identical over 9 junction bases. Sample: naive CD8+ T cells sorted from blood. Per the publication, the cell subset or site label means: CD45RA+CCR7+. The nucleotides are TGTGCCAGCAGCTTGGCACTGGACAGGGGAGGAACAGATACGCAGTATTTT. This encodes CASSLALDRGGTDTQYF. When the CDR3 is completed using the reference TRBV7-9 and TRBJ2-3 genes on either side, the full variable domain is DTGVSQNPRHKITKRGQNVTFRCDPISEHNRLYWYRQTLGQGPEFLTYFQNEAQLEKSRLLSDRFSAERPKGSFSTLEIQRTEQGDSAMYLCASSLALDRGGTDTQYFGPGTRLTVL.